This entry lists 22 T cell receptor beta chains sequenced from one sample in a study of cytotoxic CD8 clonotypes in ibrutinib-treated CLL (dated by TCRdb to the early 2020s). The library was produced with the immunoSEQ multiplex PCR assay. The immuneACCESS repertoire file appears here via TCRdb, limited to in-frame rearrangements. These files lack a portion of the clones; in checked studies, under half of the deficit traces to unresolved V genes, and the cause of the others is not known. The sample table contains some 140,000 clones; only one count was recorded for more than 85% of them. The top ten hold under 14% of the sample. The time point label for this specimen denotes: eleven to twelve months on ibrutinib. Sequencing was performed on PBMCs, taken after 12 months of ibrutinib treatment. These receptors were taken from a human donor with chronic lymphocytic leukemia.

This chain connects TRBV14 to TRBJ1-1; D may be TRBD1 (5 bases). V was cut by 0 bases and J by 0 bases, with 11 bases left in between. Germline CDR1 is SGHDN and CDR2 is FVKESK. This CDR3 spans 16 amino acids. CDR3 protein: CASSQEWGSVNTEAFF. The CDR3 bases are TGTGCCAGCAGCCAAGAATGGGGGAGCGTGAACACTGAAGCTTTCTTT.

The chain has TRBV2 and TRBJ2-2, with a tentative D call TRBD1 (5 bases). The ends were cut back, 6 bases at V and 4 bases at J, with 9 bases in the middle. CDR1 SNHLY and CDR2 FYNNEI come from the germline V gene. The CDR3 runs 13 residues. DNA of the CDR3: TGTGCCAGCAGGCCAGGGCCCACCGGGGAGCTGTTTTTT. It translates to CASRPGPTGELFF.

The chain is built from TRBV27 and TRBJ1-1; D perhaps matches TRBD1 (5 bases). Trimming took off 5 bases at V and 5 bases at J, with 12 bases between the two ends. This CDR3 region has 13 residues. Germline V gene sequence: CDR1 MNHEY, CDR2 SMNVEV (reference sequence). CDR3 residues: CASSKTRETEAFF. CDR3 DNA: TGTGCCAGCAGTAAAACCAGGGAGACTGAAGCTTTCTTT.

The chain recombines TRBV2 with TRBJ1-1, with unresolved D. Trimming took off 8 bases at V and 0 bases at J, with 19 bases between the two ends. The CDR3 sequence is 16 residues long. Per the germline V gene, CDR1 is SNHLY and CDR2 is FYNNEI. CDR3 amino acids: CASPRGPAEMNTEAFF. DNA for the CDR3: TGTGCCAGCCCCCGAGGTCCAGCCGAAATGAACACTGAAGCTTTCTTT.

The V gene is TRBV28, the J gene TRBJ1-2; D uncertain. CDR3 size: 12 residues. V dropped 2 bases and J dropped 4 bases, with 5 bases sitting between them. The V gene's germline CDR1 is MDHEN and CDR2 SYDVKM. The chain's CDR3 is CASSLRVYGYTF. The CDR3 nucleotides read TGTGCCAGCAGTTTAAGGGTCTATGGCTACACCTTC.

This chain joins TRBV28 and TRBJ2-3; D gene uncertain. Germline loops: CDR1 MDHEN, CDR2 SYDVKM. This CDR3 contains 14 residues. The ends were cut back, 6 bases at V and 2 bases at J, with 12 bases in the middle. DNA of the CDR3: TGTGCCAGCAGCAAGGGCTTCACCACAGATACGCAGTATTTT. Its protein product is CASSKGFTTDTQYF.

The chain uses TRBV5-1 and TRBJ2-7, with D possibly matching TRBD1 (6 bases). CDR3 length: 18 amino acids. Trimming removed 4 bases from V and 2 bases from J, with 25 bases in between. CDR1 is SGHRS, CDR2 YFSETQ, per germline. Here the CDR3 DNA reads TGCGCCAGCAGCCCCCTGGGGGCCTGTACGAGGGCCCCCTACGAGCAGTACTTC. It is translated as CASSPLGACTRAPYEQYF.

The chain is built from TRBV5-1 and TRBJ2-7, with D hard to call. This CDR3 is 14 amino acids long. Germline CDR1 is SGHRS and CDR2 is YFSETQ. With 2 bases removed from V and 6 bases from J, the gap between germline ends came to 15 bases. The DNA of the CDR3 is TGCGCCAGCAGCTTTGCGACCGCGCGTTCCGAGCAGTACTTC. Translating gives CASSFATARSEQYF.

This chain joins TRBV7-9 and TRBJ2-1; D is perhaps TRBD1 or TRBD2 (5 bases each). The CDR3 totals 13 residues. Trimming took 4 bases from V and 9 from J, leaving 13 bases between them. From germline, CDR1 is SEHNR and CDR2 FQNEAQ (reference sequence). CDR3 in amino acids: CASSSEGLVEQFF. CDR3 DNA sequence: TGTGCCAGCAGCTCCGAGGGGCTGGTTGAGCAGTTCTTC.

The V call is TRBV28, the J call TRBJ2-2, with no clear D. V was cut by 8 bases and J by 6 bases, with 19 bases left in between. This CDR3 has 15 residues. Germline assignment: CDR1 MDHEN and CDR2 SYDVKM. CDR3 protein: CASSFRGVGPGELFF. The CDR3 DNA reads TGTGCCAGCTCCTTTCGAGGTGTGGGCCCCGGGGAGCTGTTTTTT.

The V gene is TRBV7-3, the J gene TRBJ2-7; D not resolved. V was shortened by 5 bases and J by 4 bases, with 18 bases between the two germline ends. This CDR3 comprises 15 residues. From germline, CDR1 is SGHTA and CDR2 FQGTGA. The CDR3 DNA follows: TGTGCCAGCAGCGTAATCCCGGCGGAGTCTTACGAGCAGTACTTC. As protein: CASSVIPAESYEQYF.

J is TRBJ1-3 and V is TRBV9; maybe TRBD1 (5 bases). The CDR3 spans 15 residues. CDR1 is SGDLS, CDR2 YYNGEE, per germline. Trimming stripped 4 bases from V and 0 bases from J, with 11 bases between. The CDR3 nucleotides are TGTGCCAGCAGCCCCGGGGGATTCTCTGGAAACACCATATATTTT. This translates into CASSPGGFSGNTIYF.

V gene TRBV13 combines with J gene TRBJ2-3, with TRBD2 identical over 10 bases. The CDR3 consists of 16 residues. In germline, CDR1 is PRHDT, CDR2 FYEKMQ (reference sequence). J gave up 5 bases and V 2 bases, and 7 bases lay outside the gene matches. The DNA for the CDR3 is TGTGCCAGCAGCTTAATTAGCGGGAGGACCAAAGATACGCAGTATTTT. It is translated as CASSLISGRTKDTQYF.

The CDR3 is CSVEFLAGGSYEQYF. The CDR3, as DNA: TGCAGCGTTGAATTCCTAGCGGGAGGTTCCTACGAGCAGTACTTC. V gene TRBV29-1 combines with J gene TRBJ2-7, with TRBD2 matching over 11 bases. After removal of 2 bases from V and 1 base from J, the junction contained 4 bases not matched to a gene. The germline gives CDR1 SQVTM, CDR2 ANQGSEA. CDR3 length: 15 residues.

The chain is built from TRBV29-1 and TRBJ2-7; D assignment may be TRBD1 or TRBD2 (5 bases each). The CDR3 is made up of 13 amino acids. Trimming took off 7 bases at V and 5 bases at J, with 18 bases between the two ends. Germline CDR1 reads SQVTM; CDR2 reads ANQGSEA. The CDR3 DNA follows: TGCAGCGCAGACGGGGCAGGGAGCGACGAGCAGTACTTC. Its translation is CSADGAGSDEQYF.

V usage is TRBV5-1 and J usage is TRBJ1-1; D is ambiguous. The ends were cut back, 6 bases at V and 1 base at J, with 10 bases in the middle. The V gene's germline CDR1 is SGHRS and CDR2 YFSETQ. The CDR3 loop spans 13 amino acids. As DNA, the CDR3 is TGCGCCAGCAATGATCAAGCGAACACTGAAGCTTTCTTT. Protein sequence: CASNDQANTEAFF.

This rearrangement joins TRBV19 to TRBJ2-5, with 7 nucleotides matching TRBD2. Trimming at V came to 4 bases and at J to 2 bases, leaving 4 bases not matched to a gene. The V gene's germline CDR1 is LNHDA and CDR2 SQIVND (reference sequence). The CDR3 consists of 14 residues. CDR3 region: CASSTSGIQETQYF. The CDR3 nucleotides read TGTGCCAGTAGTACCAGCGGGATACAAGAGACCCAGTACTTC. The full variable domain, with the rest looked up from reference TRBV19 and TRBJ2-5, is DGGITQSPKYLFRKEGQNVTLSCEQNLNHDAMYWYRQDPGQGLRLIYYSQIVNDFQKGDIAEGYSVSREKKESFPLTVTSAQKNPTAFYLCASSTSGIQETQYFGPGTRLLVL.

The V and J genes are TRBV9 and TRBJ2-1; 9 nucleotides align to TRBD2. The germline V gene has CDR1 SGDLS and CDR2 YYNGEE. CDR3 size: 17 residues. With V trimmed by 0 bases and J by 8 bases, 12 bases remained unmatched. The CDR3 nucleotides are TGTGCCAGCAGCGTAGCGGGGGCTAGCGGGATGAGGTATGAGCAGTTCTTC. This translates into CASSVAGASGMRYEQFF.

The CDR3 loop is CASSQGWEGDEQFF. DNA for the CDR3: TGTGCCAGCAGCCAAGGGTGGGAGGGCGATGAGCAGTTCTTC. V gene TRBV14 combines with J gene TRBJ2-1; 7 bases map to TRBD2. V gave up 1 base and J gave up 8 bases; unmatched junction bases: 5. Germline V lookup: CDR1 SGHDN, CDR2 FVKESK. This CDR3 has 14 amino acids.

This clone was seen more than once but under ten times. Other nucleotide sequences in the sample specify the same CDR3. The V and J genes are TRBV4-3 and TRBJ1-1; D not resolved. Germline V gene data show CDR1 as LGHNA and CDR2 as YSLEER. The length of the CDR3 is 13 residues. Trimming stripped 1 base from V and 1 base from J, with 4 bases between. As DNA, the CDR3 is TGCGCCAGCAGCCAAGCCGGGAACACTGAAGCTTTCTTT. Residues: CASSQAGNTEAFF.

The J gene is TRBJ2-4, the V gene TRBV6-5; no firm D call. This CDR3 has 16 amino acids. Trimming removed 0 bases at V and 0 bases at J, with 9 bases between. Germline values: CDR1 MNHEY, CDR2 SVGAGI. The DNA for the CDR3 is TGTGCCAGCAGTTACTCTATAGGGTCAGCCAAAAACATTCAGTACTTC. Its protein product is CASSYSIGSAKNIQYF.

The V and J genes are TRBV7-3 and TRBJ2-5; 8 bases map to TRBD2. V gave up 5 bases and J gave up 3 bases; unmatched junction bases: 8. CDR1 and CDR2 (germline): SGHTA, FQGTGA. This CDR3 has 15 residues. The CDR3 bases are TGTGCCAGCAGCCTGGTAGCGGGATTGGAAGAGACCCAGTACTTC. This translates into CASSLVAGLEETQYF.